This paragraph covers one T cell receptor (beta chain) sequence. Sequencing was performed with immunoSEQ multiplex PCR; in TCRdb, only in-frame clones are kept and a portion is missing. The sample shows approximately 50,000 clones, more than 90% of them seen only once. Germline V lookup: CDR1 MNHEY, CDR2 SVGAGI. V lost 1 base and J 0 bases, leaving 9 bases between the germline ends. The CDR3 length is 15 residues. The data originate from a study of blood T cell repertoires in COVID-19. Study at large: T cells, B-cell-depleted T cells, or PBMCs supplied cDNA or gDNA.

Sequencing was done on a sample of peripheral blood. V usage is TRBV6-5 and J usage is TRBJ1-2; D might be TRBD1 (6 bases). This TCR came from a human donor in a cohort sampled during active COVID-19. CDR3 coding DNA: TGTGCCAGCAGTTACTTGACAGGAGCTAACTATGGCTACACCTTC. It codes for CASSYLTGANYGYTF.